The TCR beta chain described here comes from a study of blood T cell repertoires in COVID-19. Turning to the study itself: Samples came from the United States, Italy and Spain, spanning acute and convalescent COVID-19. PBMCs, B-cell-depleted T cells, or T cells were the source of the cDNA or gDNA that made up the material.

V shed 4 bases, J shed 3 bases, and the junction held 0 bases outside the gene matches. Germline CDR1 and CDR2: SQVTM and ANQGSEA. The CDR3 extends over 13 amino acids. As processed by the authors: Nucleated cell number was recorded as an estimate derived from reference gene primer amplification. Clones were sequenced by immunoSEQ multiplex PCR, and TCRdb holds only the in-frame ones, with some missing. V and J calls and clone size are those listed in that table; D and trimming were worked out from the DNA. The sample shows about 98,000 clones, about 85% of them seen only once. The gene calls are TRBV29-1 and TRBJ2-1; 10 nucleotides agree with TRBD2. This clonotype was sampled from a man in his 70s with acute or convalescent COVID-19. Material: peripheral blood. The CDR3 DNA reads TGCAGCGTTGCTAGCGGGGGCTACAATGAGCAGTTCTTC. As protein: CSVASGGYNEQFF.